A single sample is the source of the 22 T cell receptor beta chains below, sequenced in a study of blood T cell repertoires in COVID-19. Sequencing was performed with immunoSEQ multiplex PCR; in TCRdb, only in-frame clones are kept and a portion is missing. Among about 490,000 clones listed, approximately 85% were seen once. The sequenced sample consisted of peripheral blood. The receptor source for this set is a human donor in a cohort sampled during active COVID-19.

As regards this clone: The sample carries other DNA sequences with the same CDR3. The CDR3 DNA is TGTGCCACCAGCAGAGATCGGGGATCGGGAAACACCATATATTTT. Translating it yields CATSRDRGSGNTIYF. The chain carries TRBV15 and TRBJ1-3; D unresolved. Germline CDR1 LNHNV, CDR2 YYDKDF (reference sequence). The germline V and J ends were trimmed by 0 bases and 4 bases, with 10 bases remaining between them. The CDR3 is 15 amino acids.

This chain joins TRBV6-6 and TRBJ1-6; a weak D match, TRBD1 (5 bases). CDR1 MNHNY and CDR2 SVGAGI come from the germline V gene (reference sequence). There are 16 residues in the CDR3. V was shortened by 0 bases and J by 10 bases, with 16 bases between the two germline ends. CDR3 sequence (DNA): TGTGCCAGCAGTTACTCGACTCAGGGAGGTGAATCACCCCTCCACTTT. As protein: CASSYSTQGGESPLHF.

For the CDR3, the DNA is TGTGCCACCAGCGAGCCTTTGGGGCCGCGTGTAGCTTTCTTT. This gives the protein CATSEPLGPRVAFF. V and J are TRBV15 and TRBJ1-1; a weak D match, TRBD1 (5 bases). There are 14 residues in the CDR3. Trimming stripped 5 bases from V and 10 bases from J, with 20 bases between. CDR1 is LNHNV, CDR2 YYDKDF, per germline (reference sequence).

This clone was observed once. V gene TRBV6-5 combines with J gene TRBJ2-7; 7 bases are shared with TRBD2. Trimming at V came to 3 bases and at J to 6 bases, leaving 5 bases not matched to a gene. Looked up from germline, CDR1 is MNHEY and CDR2 is SVGAGI. The CDR3 loop spans 13 amino acids. Here the CDR3 reads CASSYRGDGEQYF. The CDR3 DNA reads as TGTGCCAGCAGTTATCGGGGGGATGGCGAGCAGTACTTC.

This chain links TRBV3-1 (or the pseudogene TRBV3-2) with TRBJ2-1; TRBD2 aligns across 8 bases. The CDR3 spans 16 residues. The ends lost 1 base at V and 8 bases at J; junction bases unmatched: 10. The germline V gene has CDR1 LGHDT and CDR2 YNNKEL (reference sequence). This CDR3 reads CASSQGISGSIHEQFF. As DNA, the CDR3 is TGTGCCAGCAGCCAAGGGATCAGCGGGAGTATCCATGAGCAGTTCTTC.

The gene calls are TRBV7-9 and TRBJ2-1; 13 nucleotides align to TRBD2. With 1 base clipped from V and 9 bases from J, the junction kept 6 bases outside the gene matches. The CDR3 spans 16 residues. The germline V gene encodes CDR1 SEHNR and CDR2 FQNEAQ (reference sequence). Here the CDR3 reads CASSLGTSGSMGEQFF. Written as DNA, the CDR3 is TGTGCCAGCAGCTTAGGGACTAGCGGGAGTATGGGTGAGCAGTTCTTC.

With respect to this clone: Other DNA variants within this sample encode the same CDR3. The chain uses TRBV6-5 and TRBJ1-1; D not resolved. CDR1 is MNHEY, CDR2 SVGAGI, per germline. This CDR3 is 12 amino acids long. V dropped 4 bases and J dropped 3 bases, with 6 bases sitting between them. The CDR3, as DNA: TGTGCCAGCAGTTCGAGAGACACTGAAGCTTTCTTT. Its protein product is CASSSRDTEAFF.

The chain recombines TRBV3-1 (or the pseudogene TRBV3-2) with TRBJ2-7; 12 nucleotides agree with TRBD2. Germline trimming cut 2 bases from V and 4 bases from J; bases unmatched to any gene: 3. CDR1 is LGHDT and CDR2 is YNNKEL in the germline V gene (reference sequence). The CDR3 is 15 residues long. This chain's CDR3 is CASSQNLAGGYEQYF. CDR3 nucleotide sequence: TGTGCCAGCAGCCAAAACCTAGCGGGAGGGTACGAGCAGTACTTC.

This clone has just a few counts. Distinct nucleotide sequences in the sample also encode this CDR3. The rearrangement links TRBV30 to TRBJ1-2, with TRBD1 matching over 7 bases. Germline loops: CDR1 GTSNPN, CDR2 SVGIG (reference sequence). This CDR3 has 11 amino acids. The V and J ends lost 3 bases and 7 bases, in that order; junction bases with no gene match: 2. The CDR3 bases are TGTGCCTGGAGCACAGGGGCTGGCTACACCTTC. Protein sequence: CAWSTGAGYTF. Full variable domain (missing parts from reference TRBV30 and TRBJ1-2): SQTIHQWPATLVQPVGSPLSLECTVEGTSNPNLYWYRQAAGRGLQLLFYSVGIGQISSEVPQNLSASRPQDRQFILSSKKLLLSDSGFYLCAWSTGAGYTFGSGTRLTVV.

The rearrangement uses TRBV6-2 or TRBV6-3 and TRBJ1-1; TRBD1 agrees at 7 bases. J gave up 4 bases and V 5 bases, and 1 base lay outside the gene matches. This CDR3 contains 12 residues. Germline V gene lookup returns CDR1 MNHEY and CDR2 SVGEGT. The CDR3 spells CASSQGGTEAFF. The CDR3 DNA follows: TGTGCCAGCAGTCAGGGGGGCACTGAAGCTTTCTTT.

With respect to this clone: The same CDR3 is also encoded by other DNA sequences in this sample. The rearrangement links TRBV5-1 to TRBJ1-3, with TRBD1 matching over 7 bases. The CDR3 consists of 14 residues. Germline V gene data show CDR1 as SGHRS and CDR2 as YFSETQ. V was pared by 0 bases and J by 6 bases, with 3 bases of the junction left unmatched. The CDR3 loop reads CASSLGTGANTIYF. CDR3 nucleotides: TGCGCCAGCAGCTTGGGGACAGGCGCAAACACCATATATTTT.

This clone appeared a few times. CDR3 in DNA: TGTGCCAGCAGCCTTTCCGGGACTAGCGGGAGAGTCTCCGGGGAGCTGTTTTTT. It translates to CASSLSGTSGRVSGELFF. J is TRBJ2-2 and V is TRBV3-1 (or the pseudogene TRBV3-2), with TRBD2 matching 14 bases. There are 18 residues in the CDR3. The germline V gene has CDR1 LGHDT and CDR2 YNNKEL (reference sequence). Germline trimming cut 4 bases from V and 6 bases from J; bases unmatched to any gene: 10.

The chain couples TRBV3-1 (or the pseudogene TRBV3-2) to TRBJ2-3; no clear D. CDR1 is LGHDT, CDR2 YNNKEL, per germline (reference sequence). This CDR3 is 15 amino acids long. Between the trimmed V and J ends, which lost 1 base and 1 base, there was a span of 9 bases. CDR3 sequence (DNA): TGTGCCAGCAGCCAAGCCCGAACTGGCACAGATACGCAGTATTTT. It encodes CASSQARTGTDTQYF.

V usage is TRBV6-2 or TRBV6-3 and J usage is TRBJ2-5; 11 bases line up with TRBD2. The trim removed 2 bases at V and 5 bases at J, leaving 7 bases unmatched. The CDR3 length is 16 residues. The germline gives CDR1 MNHEY, CDR2 SVGEGT. CDR3 protein: CASSYGTSGLPETQYF. The CDR3 DNA reads as TGTGCCAGCAGTTACGGGACTAGCGGCCTTCCGGAGACCCAGTACTTC.

The rearrangement joins TRBV7-9 to TRBJ1-4; D is unclear. CDR3 length equals 13 residues. CDR1 is SEHNR, CDR2 FQNEAQ, per germline (reference sequence). The germline V and J ends were trimmed by 1 base and 10 bases, with 10 bases remaining between them. CDR3 nucleotide sequence: TGTGCCAGCAGCTTAGTTCTGGGAGGAAAACTGTTTTTT. Its protein is CASSLVLGGKLFF.

The chain employs TRBV30 and TRBJ1-5; 7 positions match TRBD1. Unmatched junction bases numbered 5, after V lost 3 bases and J lost 6 bases. This CDR3 comprises 13 residues. Per germline, CDR1 GTSNPN and CDR2 SVGIG (reference sequence). CDR3 DNA sequence: TGTGCCTGGAGAGACAGGGAGCGTCAGCCCCAGCATTTT. Residues: CAWRDRERQPQHF.

The V and J genes are TRBV7-9 and TRBJ2-2; 7 bases map to TRBD1. CDR3 length: 17 amino acids. V was clipped by 4 bases and J by 5 bases; unmatched bases: 13. Germline V gives CDR1 SEHNR, CDR2 FQNEAQ (reference sequence). CDR3 residues: CASSSQWGQNLTGELFF. In DNA, the CDR3 is TGTGCCAGCAGCTCTCAATGGGGACAGAACTTAACCGGGGAGCTGTTTTTT. Supplemented by reference TRBV7-9 and TRBJ2-2, the full variable domain reads DTGVSQNPRHKITKRGQNVTFRCDPISEHNRLYWYRQTLGQGPEFLTYFQNEAQLEKSRLLSDRFSAERPKGSFSTLEIQRTEQGDSAMYLCASSSQWGQNLTGELFFGEGSRLTVL.

This clone has a single count. V gene TRBV7-2 combines with J gene TRBJ1-1; 11 positions agree with TRBD1. The germline CDR1 and CDR2 sequences are SGHTA and FQGNSA. This CDR3 is built from 15 residues. Unmatched junction bases numbered 7, after V lost 4 bases and J lost 6 bases. The CDR3 DNA reads as TGTGCCAGCAGCTGGGGGACAGGGGGAACTTCTGAAGCTTTCTTT. Amino acids: CASSWGTGGTSEAFF.

DNA for the CDR3: TGTGCCAGCAGGTCCGGGACAGGGGGGTCACCCCTCCACTTT. The encoded protein is CASRSGTGGSPLHF. The chain couples TRBV7-6 to TRBJ1-6; 11 bases agree with TRBD1. Germline-derived CDR1 and CDR2 are SGHVS and FNYEAQ. Unmatched junction bases numbered 5, after V lost 6 bases and J lost 10 bases. This CDR3 has 14 amino acids.

V gene TRBV20-1 combines with J gene TRBJ2-2, with 9 bases lining up with TRBD2. The germline CDR1 and CDR2 sequences are DFQATT and SNEGSKA (reference sequence). This CDR3 region has 13 residues. V was clipped by 3 bases and J by 6 bases; unmatched bases: 2. This chain's CDR3 is CSASIAGAGELFF. In DNA, the CDR3 is TGCAGTGCTAGTATAGCGGGAGCCGGGGAGCTGTTTTTT.

This clone was found once. The chain has TRBV11-2 and TRBJ2-7, with 8 bases lining up with TRBD2. This CDR3 is built from 15 residues. The germline gives CDR1 SGHAT, CDR2 FQNNGV. Trimming took 5 bases from V and 2 from J; bases not matched to a gene: 8. CDR3 sequence reads: CASSRPSGLAYEQYF. In nucleotides, the CDR3 is TGTGCCAGCAGCCGCCCTAGCGGGCTCGCCTACGAGCAGTACTTC.

The V and J genes are TRBV6-1 and TRBJ1-3, with TRBD1 as a possible D gene (6 bases). This CDR3 spans 17 amino acids. V shed 6 bases and J shed 0 bases, with 18 bases lying between them. The germline CDR1 and CDR2 sequences are MNHNS and SASEGT. CDR3 nucleotides: TGTGCCAGCAGGGAACCCCCGGGACACCTCTCTGGAAACACCATATATTTT. Its translation is CASREPPGHLSGNTIYF.